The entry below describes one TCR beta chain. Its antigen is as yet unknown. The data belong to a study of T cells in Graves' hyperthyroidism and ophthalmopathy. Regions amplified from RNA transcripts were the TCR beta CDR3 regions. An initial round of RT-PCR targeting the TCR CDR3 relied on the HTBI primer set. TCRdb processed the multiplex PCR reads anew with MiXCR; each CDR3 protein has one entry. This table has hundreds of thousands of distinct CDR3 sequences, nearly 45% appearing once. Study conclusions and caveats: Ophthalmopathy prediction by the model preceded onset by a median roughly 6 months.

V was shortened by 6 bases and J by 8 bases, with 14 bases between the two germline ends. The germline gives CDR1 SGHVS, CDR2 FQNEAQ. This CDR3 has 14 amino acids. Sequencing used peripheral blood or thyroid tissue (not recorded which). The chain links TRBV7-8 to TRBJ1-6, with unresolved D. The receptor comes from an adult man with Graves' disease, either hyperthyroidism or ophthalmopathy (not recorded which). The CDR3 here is CASSSLAGYSPLHF. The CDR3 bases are TGTGCCAGCAGTTCCTTGGCGGGATATTCACCCCTCCACTTT. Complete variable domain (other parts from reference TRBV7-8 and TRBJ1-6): GAGVSQSPRYKVAKRGQDVALRCDPISGHVSLFWYQQALGQGPEFLTYFQNEAQLDKSGLPSDRFFAERPEGSVSTLKIQRTQQEDSAVYLCASSSLAGYSPLHFGNGTRLTVT.